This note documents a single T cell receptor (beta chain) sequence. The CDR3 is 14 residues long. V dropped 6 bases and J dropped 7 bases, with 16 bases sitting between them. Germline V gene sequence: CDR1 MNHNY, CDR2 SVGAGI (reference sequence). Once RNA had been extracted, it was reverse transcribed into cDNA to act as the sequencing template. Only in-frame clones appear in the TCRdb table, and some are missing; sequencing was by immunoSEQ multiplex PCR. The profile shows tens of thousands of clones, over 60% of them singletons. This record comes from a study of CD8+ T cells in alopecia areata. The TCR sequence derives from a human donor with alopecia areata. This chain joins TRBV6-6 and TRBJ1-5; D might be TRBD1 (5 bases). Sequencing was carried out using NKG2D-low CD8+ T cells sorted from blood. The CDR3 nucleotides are TGTGCCAGCAGCATTGGGACGGCCGGACAGCCCCAGCATTTT. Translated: CASSIGTAGQPQHF.